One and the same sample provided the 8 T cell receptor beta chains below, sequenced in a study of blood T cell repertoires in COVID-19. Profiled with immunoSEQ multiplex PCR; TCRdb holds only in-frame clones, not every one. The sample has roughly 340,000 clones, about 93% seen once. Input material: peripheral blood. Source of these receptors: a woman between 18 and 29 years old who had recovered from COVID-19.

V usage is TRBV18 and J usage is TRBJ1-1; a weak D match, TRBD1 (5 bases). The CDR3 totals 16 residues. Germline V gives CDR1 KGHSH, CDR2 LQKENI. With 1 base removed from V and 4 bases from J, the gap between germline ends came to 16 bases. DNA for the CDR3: TGTGCCAGCTCACCACGTTCGGACACTCAGGGCACTGAAGCTTTCTTT. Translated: CASSPRSDTQGTEAFF.

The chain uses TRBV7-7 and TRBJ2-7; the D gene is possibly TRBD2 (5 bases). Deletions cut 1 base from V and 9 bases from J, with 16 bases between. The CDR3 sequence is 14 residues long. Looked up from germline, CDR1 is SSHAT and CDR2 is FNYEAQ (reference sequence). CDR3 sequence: CASSLGDGERGQYV. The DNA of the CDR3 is TGTGCCAGCAGCTTAGGTGACGGGGAACGGGGGCAGTACGTC.

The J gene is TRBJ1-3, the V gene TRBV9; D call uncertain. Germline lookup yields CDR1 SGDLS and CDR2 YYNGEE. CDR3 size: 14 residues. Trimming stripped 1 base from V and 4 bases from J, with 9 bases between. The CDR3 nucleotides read TGTGCCAGCAGCGTACAGGTCCGAGGAAACACCATATATTTT. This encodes CASSVQVRGNTIYF. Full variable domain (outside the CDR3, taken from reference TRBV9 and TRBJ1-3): DSGVTQTPKHLITATGQRVTLRCSPRSGDLSVYWYQQSLDQGLQFLIQYYNGEERAKGNILERFSAQQFPDLHSELNLSSLELGDSALYFCASSVQVRGNTIYFGEGSWLTVV.

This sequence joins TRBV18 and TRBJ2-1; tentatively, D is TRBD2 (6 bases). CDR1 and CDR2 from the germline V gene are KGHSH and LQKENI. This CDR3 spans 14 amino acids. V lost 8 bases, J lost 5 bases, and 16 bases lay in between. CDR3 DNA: TGTGCCAGCGGCCTTGCGGGAATGAACAATGAGCAGTTCTTC. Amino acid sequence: CASGLAGMNNEQFF.

The CDR3, as DNA: TGTGCCAGTAGTATTTACGCGGGAGGGCCTGGTGAGCAGTTCTTC. Amino acid sequence: CASSIYAGGPGEQFF. V is TRBV19 and J is TRBJ2-1; 9 bases agree with TRBD2. V shed 3 bases and J 9 bases; nucleotides not matched to a gene: 9. Per germline, CDR1 LNHDA and CDR2 SQIVND (reference sequence). CDR3 length: 15 amino acids.

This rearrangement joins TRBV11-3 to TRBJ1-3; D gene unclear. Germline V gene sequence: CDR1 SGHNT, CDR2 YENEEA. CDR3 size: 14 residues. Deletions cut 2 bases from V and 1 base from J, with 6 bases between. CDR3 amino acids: CASSLPGSGNTIYF. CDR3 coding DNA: TGTGCCAGCAGCTTACCGGGATCTGGAAACACCATATATTTT.

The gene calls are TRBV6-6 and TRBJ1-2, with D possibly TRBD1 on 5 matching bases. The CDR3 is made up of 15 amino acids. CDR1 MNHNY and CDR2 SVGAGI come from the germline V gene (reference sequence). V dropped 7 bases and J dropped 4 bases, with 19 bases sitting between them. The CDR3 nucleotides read TGTGCCAGCACCCTCAACCAGCTGGGGGGCTATGGCTACACCTTC. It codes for CASTLNQLGGYGYTF.

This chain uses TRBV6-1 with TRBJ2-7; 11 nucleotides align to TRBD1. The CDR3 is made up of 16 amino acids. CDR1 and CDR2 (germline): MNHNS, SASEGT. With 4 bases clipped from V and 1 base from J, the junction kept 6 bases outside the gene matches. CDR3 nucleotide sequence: TGTGCCAGCAGTGGGACAGGGGGCGCCGGGTCCTACGAGCAGTACGTC. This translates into CASSGTGGAGSYEQYV.